These 19 T cell receptor beta chains came from one sample sequenced in a study of blood T cell repertoires in COVID-19. TCRdb's copy holds only in-frame clones and misses some; the assay was immunoSEQ multiplex PCR. The profile shows fewer than 200,000 clones, approximately 85% of them singletons. Specimen: peripheral blood. The source is a man aged 60 to 69 who had recovered from COVID-19.

This clone was recorded a few times. J is TRBJ1-5 and V is TRBV18; D is possibly TRBD1 (5 bases). This CDR3 is built from 14 residues. The V and J ends lost 3 bases and 7 bases respectively, with 13 bases between them. Looked up from germline, CDR1 is KGHSH and CDR2 is LQKENI. CDR3 coding DNA: TGTGCCAGCTCACCGGAAAGGGGTCGACAGCCCCAGCATTTT. Its translation is CASSPERGRQPQHF.

The chain carries TRBV6-5 and TRBJ2-1; 7 bases align to TRBD2. Unmatched junction bases numbered 10, after V lost 4 bases and J lost 10 bases. The CDR3 is made up of 14 amino acids. Germline CDR1 MNHEY, CDR2 SVGAGI. The CDR3, as DNA: TGTGCCAGCAGTTTACGACTAGCTTCGGGAGAGCAGTTCTTC. Translated: CASSLRLASGEQFF.

J is TRBJ2-3 and V is TRBV5-4; TRBD2 matches at 10 bases. In germline, CDR1 is SGHNT, CDR2 YYREEE (reference sequence). The CDR3 covers 16 residues. The junction had 12 bases not matched to a gene; V was cut back by 5 bases and J by 6 bases. The CDR3 nucleotides read TGTGCCAGCAGGACCACCCTAGCGGGGGAACAGGATACGCAGTATTTT. Protein: CASRTTLAGEQDTQYF.

The chain combines TRBV15 with TRBJ2-2; tentatively, D is TRBD2 (5 bases). Germline-derived CDR1 and CDR2 are LNHNV and YYDKDF (reference sequence). This CDR3 region has 18 residues. Trimming stripped 5 bases from V and 0 bases from J, with 19 bases between. CDR3 nucleotides: TGTGCCACCAGCCGGGGATTAGGGAACTCCGCGAACACCGGGGAGCTGTTTTTT. Amino acid sequence: CATSRGLGNSANTGELFF.

The chain joins TRBV6-2 or TRBV6-3 to TRBJ2-4; TRBD2 aligns across 14 bases. Germline CDR1 and CDR2: MNHEY and SVGEGT. V lost 5 bases to trimming and J lost 9 bases; unmatched junction nucleotides: 9. The CDR3 is made up of 16 amino acids. The CDR3 DNA follows: TGTGCCAGCAGTCAATCGACTAGCGGGGGGGTTCGCATTCAGTACTTC. Amino acids: CASSQSTSGGVRIQYF.

This clone was seen just once. The genes are TRBV18 and TRBJ1-6; D possibly corresponds to TRBD1 (5 bases). This CDR3 is 15 amino acids long. The V gene lost 6 bases and the J gene lost 6 bases, with 15 bases spanning the gap. Per germline, CDR1 KGHSH and CDR2 LQKENI. The CDR3 reads CASSPSSGANSPLHF. The CDR3 nucleotides read TGTGCCAGCTCCCCGAGCAGCGGGGCTAATTCACCCCTCCACTTT.

The V call is TRBV5-1, the J call TRBJ2-7; the D gene is possibly TRBD2 (6 bases). The germline V and J ends were trimmed by 2 bases and 2 bases, with 11 bases remaining between them. The CDR3 runs 14 residues. Per germline, CDR1 SGHRS and CDR2 YFSETQ. The CDR3 DNA sequence: TGCGCCAGCAGCTTCGGCGCGGGGACCTACGAGCAGTACTTC. Protein: CASSFGAGTYEQYF.

V usage is TRBV6-5 and J usage is TRBJ2-2, with D uncertain. V was clipped by 6 bases and J by 0 bases, with 11 bases between them. This CDR3 comprises 15 residues. CDR1 MNHEY and CDR2 SVGAGI come from the germline V gene. The CDR3 DNA reads as TGTGCCAGCAGGACACAGTTCGCGAACACCGGGGAGCTGTTTTTT. Its protein is CASRTQFANTGELFF.

The rearrangement joins TRBV5-1 to TRBJ2-3, with 7 bases matching TRBD2. CDR1 and CDR2 (germline): SGHRS, YFSETQ. J lost 10 bases, V lost 3 bases, and 8 bases had no gene match. This CDR3 is 13 amino acids long. DNA of the CDR3: TGCGCCAGCAGCTCCACAACGGGAGGACCGCAGTATTTT. Translating it yields CASSSTTGGPQYF.

In DNA, the CDR3 is TGTGCCAGCAGCTTAAATTCGGGGGGCATCACTGAAGCTTTCTTT. Translating gives CASSLNSGGITEAFF. V usage is TRBV7-3 and J usage is TRBJ1-1; D possibly corresponds to TRBD1 (6 bases). V was trimmed by 1 base and J by 4 bases, leaving 13 bases between them. There are 15 residues in the CDR3. CDR1 SGHTA and CDR2 FQGTGA come from the germline V gene.

V and J are TRBV7-9 and TRBJ2-2; 8 nucleotides agree with TRBD1. Germline trimming cut 4 bases from V and 2 bases from J; bases unmatched to any gene: 3. The germline gives CDR1 SEHNR, CDR2 FQNEAQ (reference sequence). The CDR3 loop spans 15 amino acids. The CDR3 spells CASSSDRANTGELFF. CDR3 coding DNA: TGTGCCAGCAGCTCGGACAGGGCAAACACCGGGGAGCTGTTTTTT.

This clone was seen just once. The chain joins TRBV6-5 to TRBJ2-7; TRBD1 agrees at 10 bases. This CDR3 comprises 15 residues. Germline V gene lookup returns CDR1 MNHEY and CDR2 SVGAGI. After removal of 5 bases from V and 1 base from J, the junction contained 5 bases not matched to a gene. CDR3 nucleotide sequence: TGTGCCAGCAGTCTGGAGGACAGGGGGTCCTACGAGCAGTACTTC. Amino acid sequence: CASSLEDRGSYEQYF.

Ten or more counts support this clone. The chain links TRBV27 to TRBJ2-7, with 9 bases aligning to TRBD1. CDR1 and CDR2 from the germline V gene are MNHEY and SMNVEV (reference sequence). The CDR3 has 16 residues. V was clipped by 0 bases and J by 6 bases; unmatched bases: 9. CDR3 DNA sequence: TGTGCCAGCAGTTTATCGATGGGACAGGGACAGGGCGAGCAGTACTTC. It encodes CASSLSMGQGQGEQYF.

The chain links TRBV19 to TRBJ1-6, with D possibly being TRBD1 (6 bases). Germline V gene data show CDR1 as LNHDA and CDR2 as SQIVND (reference sequence). The V end lost 8 bases, the J end lost 10 bases, and 15 bases lay between the germline ends. This CDR3 spans 13 amino acids. In DNA, the CDR3 is TGTGCCAGTTCCCGGGAGGGACAATCACCCCTCCACTTT. This sequence encodes CASSREGQSPLHF. Full variable domain (rest looked up from reference TRBV19 and TRBJ1-6): DGGITQSPKYLFRKEGQNVTLSCEQNLNHDAMYWYRQDPGQGLRLIYYSQIVNDFQKGDIAEGYSVSREKKESFPLTVTSAQKNPTAFYLCASSREGQSPLHFGNGTRLTVT.

Points on this clone: Other nucleotide sequences in the sample specify the same CDR3. This chain connects TRBV9 to TRBJ1-4, with 8 bases that match TRBD1. Unmatched junction bases numbered 7, after V lost 4 bases and J lost 8 bases. The CDR3 has 14 amino acids. In germline, CDR1 is SGDLS, CDR2 YYNGEE. CDR3 protein: CASSLTGGNEKLFF. The CDR3 bases are TGTGCCAGCAGCCTCACAGGGGGAAACGAAAAACTGTTTTTT.

V and J are TRBV2 and TRBJ1-5; a possible D gene is TRBD1 (5 bases). Between the trimmed V and J ends, which lost 0 bases and 4 bases, there was a span of 10 bases. CDR1 and CDR2 (germline): SNHLY, FYNNEI. The CDR3 runs to 15 residues. The CDR3 loop reads CASSEAGVGNQPQHF. CDR3 DNA sequence: TGTGCCAGCAGTGAAGCAGGGGTGGGGAATCAGCCCCAGCATTTT.

This clone was recorded a few times. This chain links TRBV7-2 with TRBJ1-2, with 11 bases lining up with TRBD1. This CDR3 has 16 amino acids. J gave up 5 bases and V 1 base, and 6 bases lay outside the gene matches. CDR1 SGHTA and CDR2 FQGNSA come from the germline V gene. CDR3 in DNA: TGTGCCAGCAGCTTAGAGGGGGACAGGGGGGTTTATGGCTACACCTTC. It encodes CASSLEGDRGVYGYTF.

The V call is TRBV9, the J call TRBJ2-7; 8 positions agree with TRBD1. The CDR3 covers 16 residues. V shed 0 bases and J 2 bases; nucleotides not matched to a gene: 7. CDR1 and CDR2 from the germline V gene are SGDLS and YYNGEE. The chain's CDR3 is CASSVGAGGFAYEQYF. The CDR3 bases are TGTGCCAGCAGCGTAGGGGCAGGGGGCTTCGCCTACGAGCAGTACTTC.

V and J are TRBV15 and TRBJ1-5; 7 positions agree with TRBD1. This CDR3 contains 15 residues. J lost 4 bases, V lost 3 bases, and 6 bases had no gene match. The germline CDR1 and CDR2 sequences are LNHNV and YYDKDF (reference sequence). The CDR3 nucleotides read TGTGCCACCAGCAGGTCATCAGGGGGGAATCAGCCCCAGCATTTT. Translating gives CATSRSSGGNQPQHF.